This T cell receptor beta chain was recovered during a study of cytomegalovirus exposure and HLA in healthy donors. Study context: The roughly 130 validation repertoires, a later analysis reported, used the same platform as the roughly 650 repertoires from the first cohort. General observations from the study: The authors enumerated over 150 TCR beta chains as linked to cytomegalovirus. According to a later analysis, TCR clusters from the first cohort tended to co-occur in the 110 or so validation repertoires.

The protocol was immunoSEQ multiplex PCR, while the TCRdb copy is restricted to in-frame clones and leaves out a portion. The table records around 120,000 clones, 86% of them present only once. Points on this clone: The target antigen is unknown.

V lost 10 bases and J lost 3; bases outside the gene matches: 2. The CDR3 runs to 13 residues. Germline V gene lookup returns CDR1 WNHNN and CDR2 SYGVQD (reference sequence). This clonotype was obtained from a man in his late teens or twenties in good health and CMV-seronegative. The sequenced sample consisted of PBMCs. This chain joins TRBV10-1 and TRBJ2-7, with 14 nucleotides matching TRBD2. For the CDR3, the DNA is TGCGCCACCGGGACTAGCGGGAGCTACGAGCAGTACTTC. Encoded protein: CATGTSGSYEQYF.